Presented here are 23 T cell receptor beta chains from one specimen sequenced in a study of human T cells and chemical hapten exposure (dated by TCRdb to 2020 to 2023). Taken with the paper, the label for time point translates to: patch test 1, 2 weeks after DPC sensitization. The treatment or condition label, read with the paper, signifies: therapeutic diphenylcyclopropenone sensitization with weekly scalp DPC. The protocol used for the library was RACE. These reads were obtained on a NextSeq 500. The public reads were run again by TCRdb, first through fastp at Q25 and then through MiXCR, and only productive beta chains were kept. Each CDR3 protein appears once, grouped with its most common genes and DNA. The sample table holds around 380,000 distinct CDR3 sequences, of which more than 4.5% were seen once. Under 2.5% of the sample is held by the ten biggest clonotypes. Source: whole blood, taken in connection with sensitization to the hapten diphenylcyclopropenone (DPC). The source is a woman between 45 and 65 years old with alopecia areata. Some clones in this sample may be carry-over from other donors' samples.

CDR3 nucleotides: TGTGCCAGCAGCAAATGGCTAGCGGGGATGGGCTACGAGCAGTACTTC. Translation gives CASSKWLAGMGYEQYF. The chain links TRBV21-1 to TRBJ2-7; the DNA was not used to check the table's D call, TRBD2. TRBV21-1 has pseudogene status. CDR3 size: 16 residues.

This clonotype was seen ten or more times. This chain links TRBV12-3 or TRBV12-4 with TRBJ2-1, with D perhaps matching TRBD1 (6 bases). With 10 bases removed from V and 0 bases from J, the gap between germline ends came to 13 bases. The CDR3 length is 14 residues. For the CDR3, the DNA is TGTGCCATTCAGGGGAGAGACTCCTACAATGAGCAGTTCTTC. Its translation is CAIQGRDSYNEQFF.

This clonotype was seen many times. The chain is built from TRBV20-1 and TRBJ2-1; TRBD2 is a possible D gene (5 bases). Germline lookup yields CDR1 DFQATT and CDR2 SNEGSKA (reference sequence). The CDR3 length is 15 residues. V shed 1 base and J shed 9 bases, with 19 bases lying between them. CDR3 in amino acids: CSARAPAAPLGEQFF. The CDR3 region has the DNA TGCAGTGCTAGAGCCCCAGCGGCCCCCTTGGGTGAGCAGTTCTTC.

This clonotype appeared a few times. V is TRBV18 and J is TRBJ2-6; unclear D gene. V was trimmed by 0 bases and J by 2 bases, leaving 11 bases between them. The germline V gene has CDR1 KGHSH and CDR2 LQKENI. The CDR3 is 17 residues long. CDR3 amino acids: CASSPPKGITGANVLTF. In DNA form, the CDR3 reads TGTGCCAGCTCACCACCTAAAGGGATAACTGGGGCCAACGTCCTGACTTTC.

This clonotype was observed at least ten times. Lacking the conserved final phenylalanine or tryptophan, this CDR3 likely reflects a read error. The CDR3 coding sequence is TGCGCCAGCAGTCGATTAGGACTAGCGGGAGACGAGCAGTACTTA. Encoded protein: CASSRLGLAGDEQYL. This rearrangement joins TRBV5-1 to TRBJ2-7; TRBD2 matches at 13 bases. Trimming at V came to 5 bases and at J to 5 bases, leaving 7 bases not matched to a gene. Per germline, CDR1 SGHRS and CDR2 YFSETQ. The CDR3 is 15 residues long.

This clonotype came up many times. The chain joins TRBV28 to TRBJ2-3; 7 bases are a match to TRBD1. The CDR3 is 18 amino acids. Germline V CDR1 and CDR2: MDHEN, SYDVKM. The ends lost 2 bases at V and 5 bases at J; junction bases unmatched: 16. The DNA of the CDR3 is TGTGCCAGCAGTTTACCAACACAAAGAACAGGGGATAGAGATACGCAGTATTTT. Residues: CASSLPTQRTGDRDTQYF.

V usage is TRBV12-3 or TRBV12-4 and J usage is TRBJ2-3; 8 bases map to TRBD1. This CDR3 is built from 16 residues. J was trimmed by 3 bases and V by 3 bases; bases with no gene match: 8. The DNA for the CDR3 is TGTGCCAGCAGTTTTAAGGCCACAGGGGGGACAGATACGCAGTATTTT. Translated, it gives CASSFKATGGTDTQYF.

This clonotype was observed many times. CDR3 sequence: CASSQDGRGKYF. CDR3 coding DNA: TGTGCCAGCAGCCAAGACGGGCGAGGCAAGTACTTC. V and J are TRBV3-1 and TRBJ2-7; D is ambiguous. Germline V CDR1 and CDR2: LGHDT, YNNKEL (reference sequence). Trimming left V 0 bases short and J 11 bases short, with 11 bases between. CDR3 length: 12 residues.

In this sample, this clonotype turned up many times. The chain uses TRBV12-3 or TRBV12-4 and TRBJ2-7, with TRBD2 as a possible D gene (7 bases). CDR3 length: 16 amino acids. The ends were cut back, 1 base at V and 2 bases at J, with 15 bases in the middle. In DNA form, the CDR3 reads TGTGCCAGCAGTTTAGTCGGGGGGCCAAAGGCCTACGAGCAGTACTTC. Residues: CASSLVGGPKAYEQYF.

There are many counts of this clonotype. CDR3 in amino acids: CASSGLAGVANEQFF. The CDR3 bases are TGTGCCAGCAGTGGTCTAGCGGGAGTAGCGAATGAGCAGTTCTTC. The chain joins TRBV6-2 or TRBV6-3 to TRBJ2-1; 10 nucleotides match TRBD2. The V gene end was trimmed by 5 bases and the J gene end by 7 bases; junction bases not matched to a gene: 8. Germline CDR1 MNHEY, CDR2 SVGEGT. The length of the CDR3 is 15 residues.

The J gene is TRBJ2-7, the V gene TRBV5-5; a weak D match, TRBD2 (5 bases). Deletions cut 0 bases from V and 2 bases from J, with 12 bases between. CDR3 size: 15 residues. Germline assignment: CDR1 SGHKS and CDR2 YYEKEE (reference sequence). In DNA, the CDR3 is TGTGCCAGCAGCTTGGACGGCGGAGGAACCTACGAGCAGTACTTC. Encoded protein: CASSLDGGGTYEQYF.

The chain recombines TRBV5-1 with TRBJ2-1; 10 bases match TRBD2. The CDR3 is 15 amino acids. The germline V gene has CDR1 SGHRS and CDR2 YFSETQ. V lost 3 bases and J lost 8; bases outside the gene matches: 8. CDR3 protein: CASSSLAGEEDEQFF. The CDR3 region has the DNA TGCGCCAGCAGCTCTCTAGCGGGGGAAGAGGATGAGCAGTTCTTC.

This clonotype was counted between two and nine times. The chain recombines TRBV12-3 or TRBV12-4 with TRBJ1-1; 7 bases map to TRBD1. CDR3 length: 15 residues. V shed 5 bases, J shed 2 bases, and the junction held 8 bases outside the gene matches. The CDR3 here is CASSAYRGRNTEAFF. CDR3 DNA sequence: TGTGCCAGCAGTGCCTACAGGGGTCGAAACACTGAAGCTTTCTTT.

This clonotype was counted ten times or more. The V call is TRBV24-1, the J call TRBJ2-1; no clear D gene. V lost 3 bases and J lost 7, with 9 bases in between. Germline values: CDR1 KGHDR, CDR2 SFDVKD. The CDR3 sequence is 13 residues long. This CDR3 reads CATSDPVANEQFF. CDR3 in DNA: TGTGCCACCAGTGATCCGGTTGCGAATGAGCAGTTCTTC.

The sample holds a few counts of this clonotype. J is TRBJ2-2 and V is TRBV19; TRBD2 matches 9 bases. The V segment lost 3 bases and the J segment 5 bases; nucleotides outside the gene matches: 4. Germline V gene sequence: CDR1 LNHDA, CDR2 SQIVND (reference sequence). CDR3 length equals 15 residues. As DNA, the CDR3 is TGTGCCAGTAGTATTCTAGCGGGGAAAACCGGGGAGCTGTTTTTT. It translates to CASSILAGKTGELFF.

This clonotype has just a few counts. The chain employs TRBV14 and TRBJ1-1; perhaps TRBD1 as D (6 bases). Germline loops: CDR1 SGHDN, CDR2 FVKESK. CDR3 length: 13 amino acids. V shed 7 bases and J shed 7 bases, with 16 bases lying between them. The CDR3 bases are TGTGCCAGCAACCAGGGGAGGTACGGTGAAGCTTTCTTT. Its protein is CASNQGRYGEAFF.

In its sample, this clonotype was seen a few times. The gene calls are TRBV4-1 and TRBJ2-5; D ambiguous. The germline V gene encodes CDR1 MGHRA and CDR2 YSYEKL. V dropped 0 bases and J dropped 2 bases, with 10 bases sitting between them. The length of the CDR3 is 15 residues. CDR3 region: CASSQEQVKQETQYF. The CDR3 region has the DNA TGCGCCAGCAGCCAAGAGCAAGTAAAACAAGAGACCCAGTACTTC.

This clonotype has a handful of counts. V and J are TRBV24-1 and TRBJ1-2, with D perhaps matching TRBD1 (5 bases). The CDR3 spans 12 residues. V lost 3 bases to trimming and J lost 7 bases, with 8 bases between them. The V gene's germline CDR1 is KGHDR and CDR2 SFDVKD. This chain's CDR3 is CATSDPGSGYTF. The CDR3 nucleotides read TGTGCCACCAGTGATCCAGGGAGTGGCTACACCTTC.

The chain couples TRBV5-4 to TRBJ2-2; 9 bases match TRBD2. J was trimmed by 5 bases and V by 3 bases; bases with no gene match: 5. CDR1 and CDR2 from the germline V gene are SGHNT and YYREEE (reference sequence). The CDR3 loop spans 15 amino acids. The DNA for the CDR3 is TGTGCCAGCAGCTGGAGCGGGGGGAAGACCGGGGAGCTGTTTTTT. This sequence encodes CASSWSGGKTGELFF.

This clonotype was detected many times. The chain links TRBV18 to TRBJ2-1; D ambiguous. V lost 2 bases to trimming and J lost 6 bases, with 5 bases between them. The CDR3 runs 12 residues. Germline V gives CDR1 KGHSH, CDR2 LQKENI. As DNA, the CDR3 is TGTGCCAGCTCACCAGGGATCAATGAGCAGTTCTTC. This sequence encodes CASSPGINEQFF.

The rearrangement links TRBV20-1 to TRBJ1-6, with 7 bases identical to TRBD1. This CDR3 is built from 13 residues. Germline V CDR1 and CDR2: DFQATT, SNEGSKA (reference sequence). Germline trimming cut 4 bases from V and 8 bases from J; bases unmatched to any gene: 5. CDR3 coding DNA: TGCAGTGCTAAACAGGGGACGGATTCACCCCTCCACTTT. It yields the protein CSAKQGTDSPLHF.

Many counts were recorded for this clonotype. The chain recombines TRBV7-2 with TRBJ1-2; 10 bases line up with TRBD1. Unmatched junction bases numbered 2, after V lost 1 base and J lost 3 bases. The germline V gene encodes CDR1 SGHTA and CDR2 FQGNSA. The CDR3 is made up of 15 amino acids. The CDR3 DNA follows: TGTGCCAGCAGCTTAGTGACAGGGGGCGACTATGGCTACACCTTC. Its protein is CASSLVTGGDYGYTF.

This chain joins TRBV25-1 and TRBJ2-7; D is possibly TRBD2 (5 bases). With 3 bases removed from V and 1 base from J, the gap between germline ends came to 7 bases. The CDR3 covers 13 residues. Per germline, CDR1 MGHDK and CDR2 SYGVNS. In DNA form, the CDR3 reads TGTGCCAGCAGTGACCCGGGGTCCTACGAGCAGTACTTC. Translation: CASSDPGSYEQYF.